This TCR beta chain was sequenced in a study of T cell repertoires in cytomegalovirus infection. Whole-study results and caveats: The ex vivo response was dominated by HLA-C-restricted CMV-specific TCR beta clonotypes.

Each CDR3 protein gets one entry after TCRdb re-called the reads with MiXCR. The sample lists about 490,000 distinct CDR3 sequences; 26% were seen once. Turning to this clonotype: Its matching antigen is unknown.

The trim removed 6 bases at V and 0 bases at J, leaving 10 bases unmatched. The germline V gene has CDR1 MNHEY and CDR2 SVGEGT. CDR3 length equals 17 residues. The TCR sequence derives from a human donor in good health (CMV status not recorded). Some clones in this sample may be carry-over from other donors' samples. Sequencing used PBMCs. V is TRBV6-2 or TRBV6-3 and J is TRBJ1-4; 7 bases map to TRBD1. DNA of the CDR3: TGTGCCAGCAGCCGACAGGGAGAAGGAGCAACTAATGAAAAACTGTTTTTT. Translating it yields CASSRQGEGATNEKLFF.